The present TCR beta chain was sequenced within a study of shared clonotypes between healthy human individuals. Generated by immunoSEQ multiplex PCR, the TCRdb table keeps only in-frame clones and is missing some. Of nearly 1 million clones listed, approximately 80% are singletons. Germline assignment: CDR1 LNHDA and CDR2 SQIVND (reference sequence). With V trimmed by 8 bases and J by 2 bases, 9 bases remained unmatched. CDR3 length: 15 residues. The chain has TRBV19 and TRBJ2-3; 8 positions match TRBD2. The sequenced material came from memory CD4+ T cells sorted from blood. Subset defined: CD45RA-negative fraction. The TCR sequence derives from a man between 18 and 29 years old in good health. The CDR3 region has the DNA TGTGCCAGTGGCGGGAGCGGGAGTTTCACAGATACGCAGTATTTT. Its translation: CASGGSGSFTDTQYF.